This TCR beta chain emerged from a study of regulatory T cells in long-lasting Graves disease. Study conclusions and caveats: It was in persistent disease that TRBV28, TRBJ1-2 and TRBJ2-5 were favored.

With V trimmed by 3 bases and J by 6 bases, 17 bases remained unmatched. The CDR3 spans 18 residues. From germline, CDR1 is SGHDT and CDR2 YYEEEE. Arm-PCR with iRepertoire HTBI primers amplified the CDR3 regions for these TCR beta libraries. TCRdb itself ran the multiplex PCR reads through MiXCR, one entry per CDR3 protein. The top ten clones hold about 12% of a sample with some 460,000 distinct CDR3 sequences, roughly 15% of them seen once. The table lists this clonotype with a few counts. The antigen is undetermined. Documented time point: newly diagnosed GD, antithyroid drugs for less than 3 months. PBMC-derived RNA was used for the TCR library. In addition, the sample was reused for a study of T cells in Graves' hyperthyroidism and ophthalmopathy. That paper states: Newly diagnosed hyperthyroidism, duration under 2 months, in patients aged 18 to 65. Uncontrolled infection, other autoimmune disease, pregnancy or lactation excluded patients. Blood also contained most expanded thyroid clonotypes above 0.001.

The clonotype originates from a man aged 35-49 years with Graves disease. The V and J genes are TRBV5-6 and TRBJ2-1, with 8 bases matching TRBD2. The input for sequencing was peripheral blood mononuclear cells (PBMCs), taken at new diagnosis, from a patient treated with antithyroid drugs. This chain's CDR3 is CASSSVGKVGTSINEQFF. For the CDR3, the DNA is TGTGCCAGCAGCTCGGTAGGAAAAGTCGGGACTAGTATCAATGAGCAGTTCTTC.